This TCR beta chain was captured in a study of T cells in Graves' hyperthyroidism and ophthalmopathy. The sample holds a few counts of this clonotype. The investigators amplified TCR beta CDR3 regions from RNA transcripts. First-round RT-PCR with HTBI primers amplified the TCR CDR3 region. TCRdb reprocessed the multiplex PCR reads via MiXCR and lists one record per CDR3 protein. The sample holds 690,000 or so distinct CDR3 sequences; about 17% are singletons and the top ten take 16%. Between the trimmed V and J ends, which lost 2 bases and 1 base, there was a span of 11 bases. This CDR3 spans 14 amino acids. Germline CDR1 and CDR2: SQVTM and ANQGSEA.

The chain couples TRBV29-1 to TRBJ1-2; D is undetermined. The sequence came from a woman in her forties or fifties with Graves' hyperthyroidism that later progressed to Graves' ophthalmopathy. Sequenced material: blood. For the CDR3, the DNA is TGCAGCGTTGAAAGTCCGCCAGTTAACTATGGCTACACCTTC. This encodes CSVESPPVNYGYTF. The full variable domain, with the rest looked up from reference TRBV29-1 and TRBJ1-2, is SAVISQKPSRDICQRGTSLTIQCQVDSQVTMMFWYRQQPGQSLTLIATANQGSEATYESGFVIDKFPISRPNLTFSTLTVSNMSPEDSSIYLCSVESPPVNYGYTFGSGTRLTVV.